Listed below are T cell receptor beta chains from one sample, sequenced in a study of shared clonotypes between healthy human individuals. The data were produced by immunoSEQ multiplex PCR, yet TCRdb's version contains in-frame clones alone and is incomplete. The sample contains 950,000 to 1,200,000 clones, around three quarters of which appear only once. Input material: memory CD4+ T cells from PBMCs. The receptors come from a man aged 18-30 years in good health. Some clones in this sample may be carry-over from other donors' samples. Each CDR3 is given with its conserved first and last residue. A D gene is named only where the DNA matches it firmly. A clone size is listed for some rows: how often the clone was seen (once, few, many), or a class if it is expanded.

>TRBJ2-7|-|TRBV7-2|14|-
TGTGCCAGCAGCTTGGGCCTAGGATCCTACGAGCAGTACTTC
CASSLGLGSYEQYF
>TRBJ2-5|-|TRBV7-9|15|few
TGTGCCAGCAGCCTCTCTGGGCAGGGAGGAGAGACCCAGTACTTC
CASSLSGQGGETQYF
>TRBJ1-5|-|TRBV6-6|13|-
TGTGCCAGCAGTTTAGCGGGGAGGCAGCCCCAGCATTTT
CASSLAGRQPQHF
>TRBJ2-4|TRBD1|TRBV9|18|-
TGTGCCAGCAGCGTAGGGGACAGGGCCGGTCAGGCCAAAAACATTCAGTACTTC
CASSVGDRAGQAKNIQYF
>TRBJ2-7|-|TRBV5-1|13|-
TGCGCCAGCAGCTCCAACGATCAAGGCGAGCAGTACTTC
CASSSNDQGEQYF
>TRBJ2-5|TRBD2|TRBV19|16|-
TGTGCCAGTAGTATAGGCCCCGCGGGAGTAGGAGAGACCCAGTACTTC
CASSIGPAGVGETQYF
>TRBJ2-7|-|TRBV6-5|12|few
TGTGCCAGTAGAGAGGCCGCTAACGAGCAGTACTTC
CASREAANEQYF
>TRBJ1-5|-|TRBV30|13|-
TGTGCCTGGAGCGAAGACAGGAATCAGCCCCAGCATTTT
CAWSEDRNQPQHF
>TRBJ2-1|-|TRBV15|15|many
TGTGCCACCAGCACTGGGGGGAGCTCCTACAATGAGCAGTTCTTC
CATSTGGSSYNEQFF
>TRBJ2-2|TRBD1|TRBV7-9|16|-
TGTGCCAGCAGCTCCCTAGGGGGCGCAAAAACCGGGGAGCTGTTTTTT
CASSSLGGAKTGELFF
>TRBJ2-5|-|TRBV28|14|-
TGTGCCAGCAGTACCAGAGTCGGCCAAGAGACCCAGTACTTC
CASSTRVGQETQYF
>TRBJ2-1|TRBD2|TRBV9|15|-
TGTGCCAGCACCTTAAGCGGGAGCTCCTACAATGAGCAGTTCTTC
CASTLSGSSYNEQFF
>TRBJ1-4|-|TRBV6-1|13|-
TGTGCCAGCACTAAGGGCCTAAATGAAAAACTGTTTTTT
CASTKGLNEKLFF
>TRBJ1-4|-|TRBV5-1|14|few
TGCGCCAGCAGCCTAGGGGATTCTAATGAAAAACTGTTTTTT
CASSLGDSNEKLFF
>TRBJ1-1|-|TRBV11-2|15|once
TGTGCCAGCAGCATTATCCGGGGAGGGAACACTGAAGCTTTCTTT
CASSIIRGGNTEAFF
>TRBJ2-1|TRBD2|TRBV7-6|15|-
TGTGCCAGCAGCTTAGCACGATTGGGGGGGAATGAGCAGTTCTTC
CASSLARLGGNEQFF
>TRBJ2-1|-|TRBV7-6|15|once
TGTGCCAGCAGCTTAGGCAGGGCCCTCGGCAATGAGCAGTTCTTC
CASSLGRALGNEQFF
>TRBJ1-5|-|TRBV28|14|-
TGTGCCAGCAGTTTGGTACGGGTTGGGCAGCCCCAGCATTTT
CASSLVRVGQPQHF
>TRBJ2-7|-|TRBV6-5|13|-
TGTGCCAGCAGCCGTCAGACCCTTGGAAAGCAGTACTTC
CASSRQTLGKQYF
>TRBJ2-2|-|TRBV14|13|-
TGTGCCAGCAGCCTGATGGTGACCGGGGAGCTGTTTTTT
CASSLMVTGELFF
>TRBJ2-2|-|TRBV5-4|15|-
TGTGCCAGCAGCTTGTTCAGAAAAGACACCGGGGAGCTGTTTTTT
CASSLFRKDTGELFF
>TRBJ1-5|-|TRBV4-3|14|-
TGCGCCAGCAGCCAAGATTTGGAGGTTCAGCCCCAGCATTTT
CASSQDLEVQPQHF
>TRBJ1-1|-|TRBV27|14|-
TGTGCCAGCAGTCCATGGCACAGGCCCTATGAAGCTTTCTTT
CASSPWHRPYEAFF